This T cell receptor (beta chain) came from a study of OX40 agonist ivuxolimab in advanced cancers. Study-level points and caveats: Circulating CD4+ and CD8+ T cells showed clonal expansion by week 6 at 0.1 to 3.0 mg/kg.

Sequencing was performed with immunoSEQ multiplex PCR; in TCRdb, only in-frame clones are kept and a portion is missing. The data show 78,000 or so clones, with 80% to 95% seen just once and over 0.35% held by the top ten. Germline trimming cut 8 bases from V and 0 bases from J; bases unmatched to any gene: 7. The CDR3 has 15 residues. CDR1 and CDR2 from the germline V gene are MGHDK and SYGVNS. With regard to this clone: Its antigen is currently unknown.

This chain uses TRBV25-1 with TRBJ2-1; 7 positions agree with TRBD1. The sequence came from an adult with an advanced solid tumor such as melanoma, head and neck, liver or kidney cancer. The sample consisted of CD4+ or CD8+ T cells sorted from blood, taken in a trial of the OX40 agonist ivuxolimab. CDR3 DNA: TGTGCCAGCTCCGACAGGGCCTTCTCCTACAATGAGCAGTTCTTC. It yields the protein CASSDRAFSYNEQFF. The full variable domain, its missing parts supplied by reference TRBV25-1 and TRBJ2-1, is EADIYQTPRYLVIGTGKKITLECSQTMGHDKMYWYQQDPGMELHLIHYSYGVNSTEKGDLSSESTVSRIRTEHFPLTLESARPSHTSQYLCASSDRAFSYNEQFFGPGTRLTVL.